This TCR beta chain was retrieved from a study of chemoradiotherapy in HPV16-positive cancers. For the study at large: Candidate HPV-specific clones and shared TCR motifs came from two HPV16-positive patients.

The protocol was immunoSEQ multiplex PCR, while the TCRdb copy is restricted to in-frame clones and leaves out a portion. The data show about 14,000 clones, about four fifths seen once. The V and J ends lost 3 bases and 0 bases respectively, with 17 bases between them. CDR1 and CDR2 (germline): GTSNPN, SVGIG (reference sequence). CDR3 length: 16 residues. Samples were taken several times over chemoradiotherapy. The sequence was obtained from a human donor with HPV-associated anogenital cancer. This material was acquired from a patient who underwent chemoradiotherapy. This chain joins TRBV30 and TRBJ1-1, with a weak D call TRBD1 (6 bases). CDR3 amino acids: CAWRPPRTVMNTEAFF. The CDR3 bases are TGTGCCTGGAGGCCACCCAGGACAGTCATGAACACTGAAGCTTTCTTT.